The clone carrying this T cell receptor beta chain was found a few times. This sample is drawn from a study of blood T cells in healthy people across ages. The authors ran a second PCR of about 7 to 11 cycles using a sample-barcoded 5' primer and a J-beta primer mix. A single record per CDR3 protein comes from TCRdb applying MiXCR to the 5' RACE reads. The sample includes 800,000 to 1,300,000 distinct CDR3 sequences, around 27% of them seen just once. The same sample was also studied in work on T cells of mothers and their children.

The material sequenced was blood. The clonotype comes from a girl aged 2-9 years in good health.

The CDR3 protein is CASSLYEGASSYNEQFF. Written as DNA, the CDR3 is TGTGCCAGCAGCTTATATGAGGGGGCATCTTCCTACAATGAGCAGTTCTTC. The chain carries TRBV7-9 and TRBJ2-1; 7 bases are a match to TRBD1. The V gene's germline CDR1 is SEHNR and CDR2 FQNEAQ (reference sequence). The V segment lost 2 bases and the J segment 1 base; nucleotides outside the gene matches: 8. The CDR3 totals 17 residues.